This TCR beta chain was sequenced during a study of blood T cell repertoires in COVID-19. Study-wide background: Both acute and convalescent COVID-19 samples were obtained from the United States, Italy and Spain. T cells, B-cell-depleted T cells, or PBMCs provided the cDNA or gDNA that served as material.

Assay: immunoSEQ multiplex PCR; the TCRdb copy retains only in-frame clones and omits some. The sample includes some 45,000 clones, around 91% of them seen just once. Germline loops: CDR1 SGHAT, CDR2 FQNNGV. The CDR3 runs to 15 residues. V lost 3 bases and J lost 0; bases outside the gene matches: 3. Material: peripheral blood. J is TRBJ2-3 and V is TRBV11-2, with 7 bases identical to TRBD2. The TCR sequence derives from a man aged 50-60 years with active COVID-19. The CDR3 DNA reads TGTGCCAGCAGCTTTAATAGCGGGAGCACAGATACGCAGTATTTT. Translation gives CASSFNSGSTDTQYF.